The T cell receptor beta chain under discussion was sequenced for a study of blood T cell repertoires in COVID-19. Whole-study context: The study drew acute and convalescent COVID-19 samples from the United States, Italy and Spain. T cells, B-cell-depleted T cells, or PBMCs supplied cDNA or gDNA.

Study processing details: Nucleated cell number was recorded as an estimate derived from reference gene primer amplification. Only in-frame clones appear in the TCRdb table, and some are missing; sequencing was by immunoSEQ multiplex PCR. V, J and clone size are taken as reported in that table, and D and trimming were inferred from the DNA itself. The repertoire has 100,000 to 150,000 clones, over 75% of them found once; the top ten carry under 8%. Sequencing was performed on peripheral blood. The source of this sequence is a man aged 80 or over with active or convalescent COVID-19.

The CDR3 loop is CASSLVWSGRPVGEQFF. CDR3 bases: TGTGCCAGCAGCTTAGTTTGGAGCGGGAGGCCGGTTGGTGAGCAGTTCTTC. The chain couples TRBV7-2 to TRBJ2-1, with 9 bases that match TRBD2. The J segment lost 9 bases and the V segment lost 1 base, leaving 13 bases of the junction unmatched. The CDR3 length is 17 residues. Germline V gene lookup returns CDR1 SGHTA and CDR2 FQGNSA.